The 16 T cell receptor beta chains reported below all come from one sample, sequenced in a study of radiation and T cells in renal cell carcinoma (dated by TCRdb to the early 2020s). Library preparation was by the immunoSEQ multiplex PCR assay. TCRdb obtained this table from immuneACCESS and retained in-frame rearrangements with V and J assigned. These tables miss some clones; where compared with another copy, unresolved V genes account for less than half of the shortfall, and the remainder is unexplained. Here the sample has approximately 9,400 clones; roughly 58% occur a single time. Roughly 10% of the sample is taken by the ten largest. The time point label corresponds to: tumor resected at nephrectomy. The sample's treatment or condition label, decoded: treatment-naive control, cytoreductive nephrectomy. This sample comprised tumor tissue, obtained from a patient whose treatment was nephrectomy without radiotherapy. Source of these receptors: a man aged 40-50 years with renal cell carcinoma.

The chain uses TRBV4-1 and TRBJ2-1, with 10 bases lining up with TRBD2. Germline V gene sequence: CDR1 MGHRA, CDR2 YSYEKL. J was trimmed by 6 bases and V by 1 base; bases with no gene match: 3. This CDR3 comprises 15 residues. This CDR3 is CASSQGSGRANEQFF. DNA of the CDR3: TGCGCCAGCAGCCAAGGGAGCGGGAGGGCCAATGAGCAGTTCTTC.

By share of the sample, this clone is medium-sized. Other DNA sequences of this sample code for an identical CDR3. The V and J genes are TRBV28 and TRBJ1-1; possibly TRBD1 for D (5 bases). With 3 bases removed from V and 1 base from J, the gap between germline ends came to 9 bases. The CDR3 has 14 amino acids. Germline V lookup: CDR1 MDHEN, CDR2 SYDVKM. The CDR3 nucleotides read TGTGCCAGCAGTTTGGGGCAGAAGAACACTGAAGCTTTCTTT. Amino acid sequence: CASSLGQKNTEAFF.

The chain has TRBV10-3 and TRBJ2-1; 8 bases are shared with TRBD1. CDR3 length equals 15 residues. From germline, CDR1 is ENHRY and CDR2 SYGVKD. Trimming cost V 6 bases and J 6 bases; bases outside gene matches: 10. In DNA, the CDR3 is TGTGCCATCAGAGACCGGGACAGGTCTCCCAATGAGCAGTTCTTC. This gives the protein CAIRDRDRSPNEQFF.

The chain employs TRBV7-8 and TRBJ2-3; TRBD2 matches at 9 bases. The ends lost 3 bases at V and 4 bases at J; junction bases unmatched: 2. The CDR3 is made up of 14 amino acids. Germline assignment: CDR1 SGHVS and CDR2 FQNEAQ. The CDR3 DNA reads as TGTGCCAGCAGCTTTAGCGGGAGAGCAGATACGCAGTATTTT. As protein: CASSFSGRADTQYF.

This clone was counted a few times. The chain couples TRBV7-2 to TRBJ2-2; possible D gene TRBD2, 6 bases. The germline CDR1 and CDR2 sequences are SGHTA and FQGNSA. Trimming removed 6 bases from V and 7 bases from J, with 15 bases in between. There are 14 residues in the CDR3. Here the CDR3 DNA reads TGTGCCAGCAGGAGTGGAAGGGACTTCGGGGAGCTGTTTTTT. Translated, it gives CASRSGRDFGELFF.

This clone appeared a few times. This chain's CDR3 is CASSITGGAGETQYF. DNA of the CDR3: TGTGCCAGTAGTATCACCGGTGGGGCGGGAGAGACCCAGTACTTC. This sequence joins TRBV19 and TRBJ2-5; D possibly uses TRBD1 or TRBD2 (5 bases each). This CDR3 is 15 amino acids long. V was clipped by 3 bases and J by 4 bases, with 15 bases between them. Germline V gene data show CDR1 as LNHDA and CDR2 as SQIVND (reference sequence).

The chain combines TRBV6-6 with TRBJ2-7; weak D call: TRBD1 (5 bases). The germline V and J ends were trimmed by 4 bases and 4 bases, with 17 bases remaining between them. This CDR3 has 15 residues. Germline CDR1 reads MNHNY; CDR2 reads SVGAGI (reference sequence). CDR3 sequence: CASSSLGPGSYEQYV. The CDR3 DNA follows: TGTGCCAGCAGTTCTCTCGGCCCAGGGTCTTACGAGCAGTACGTC.

This clone has more than one count but fewer than ten. The rearrangement links TRBV6-5 to TRBJ2-7; D remains ambiguous. Germline CDR1 is MNHEY and CDR2 is SVGAGI. CDR3 length equals 13 residues. Trimming removed 2 bases from V and 2 bases from J, with 7 bases in between. The CDR3 sequence: CASSYTPPYEQYF. Written as DNA, the CDR3 is TGTGCCAGCAGTTACACTCCACCCTACGAGCAGTACTTC.

This clone has more than one count but fewer than ten. V gene TRBV25-1 combines with J gene TRBJ1-2; 8 positions agree with TRBD1. Germline V gene data show CDR1 as MGHDK and CDR2 as SYGVNS. There are 12 residues in the CDR3. The CDR3 DNA sequence: TGTGCTTTTTCAACAGGGACAGGCGGCTACACCTTC. Protein product: CAFSTGTGGYTF.

This clone has just a few counts. The V and J genes are TRBV15 and TRBJ2-5; D not certain. The V gene's germline CDR1 is LNHNV and CDR2 YYDKDF (reference sequence). V gave up 0 bases and J gave up 3 bases, with 8 bases separating them. This CDR3 region has 14 residues. The CDR3 here is CATSRDLPEETQYF. The CDR3 coding sequence is TGTGCCACCAGCAGAGATCTCCCCGAAGAGACCCAGTACTTC.

This clone showed up just a few times. The chain recombines TRBV2 with TRBJ1-5; D is unresolved. Germline CDR1 SNHLY, CDR2 FYNNEI. V gave up 2 bases and J gave up 9 bases, with 8 bases separating them. This CDR3 region has 12 residues. CDR3 nucleotides: TGTGCCAGCAGTGAAACAGTAGGGCCCCAGCATTTT. Its protein product is CASSETVGPQHF.

This chain connects TRBV7-9 to TRBJ1-4, with TRBD1 matching over 11 bases. Trimming at V came to 6 bases and at J to 7 bases, leaving 7 bases not matched to a gene. This CDR3 spans 15 amino acids. CDR1 is SEHNR, CDR2 FQNEAQ, per germline (reference sequence). CDR3 protein: CASRSGGTGGEKLFF. The CDR3 DNA reads as TGTGCCAGCAGATCTGGGGGGACAGGGGGTGAAAAACTGTTTTTT. Full variable domain (missing parts from reference TRBV7-9 and TRBJ1-4): DTGVSQNPRHKITKRGQNVTFRCDPISEHNRLYWYRQTLGQGPEFLTYFQNEAQLEKSRLLSDRFSAERPKGSFSTLEIQRTEQGDSAMYLCASRSGGTGGEKLFFGSGTQLSVL.

The chain carries TRBV19 and TRBJ1-2, with 8 bases aligning to TRBD1. The CDR3 runs to 14 residues. Looked up from germline, CDR1 is LNHDA and CDR2 is SQIVND (reference sequence). Germline trimming cut 10 bases from V and 6 bases from J; bases unmatched to any gene: 13. The chain's CDR3 is CATGDRGDFDGYTF. CDR3 coding DNA: TGTGCCACTGGAGACAGGGGAGATTTTGATGGCTACACCTTC.

V is TRBV29-1 and J is TRBJ2-7; 8 nucleotides align to TRBD2. The germline V gene encodes CDR1 SQVTM and CDR2 ANQGSEA. The CDR3 spans 10 residues. The CDR3 DNA follows: TGCAGTGCGGGGGGAAACGAGCAGTACTTC. This translates into CSAGGNEQYF.

The rearrangement joins TRBV7-9 to TRBJ2-5, with 9 bases that match TRBD2. The J segment lost 3 bases and the V segment lost 3 bases, leaving 8 bases of the junction unmatched. This CDR3 spans 16 amino acids. CDR1 and CDR2 (germline): SEHNR, FQNEAQ (reference sequence). The CDR3 is CASSFAELAGEETQYF. CDR3 in DNA: TGTGCCAGCAGCTTCGCCGAGTTAGCGGGAGAAGAGACCCAGTACTTC. Filled out from reference TRBV7-9 and TRBJ2-5, the complete variable domain reads DTGVSQNPRHKITKRGQNVTFRCDPISEHNRLYWYRQTLGQGPEFLTYFQNEAQLEKSRLLSDRFSAERPKGSFSTLEIQRTEQGDSAMYLCASSFAELAGEETQYFGPGTRLLVL.

The chain has TRBV7-8 and TRBJ2-3; D is unclear. This CDR3 contains 13 residues. Trimming pared 5 bases from V and 2 bases from J, leaving 8 bases between. The V gene's germline CDR1 is SGHVS and CDR2 FQNEAQ. CDR3 protein: CASSTGLTDTQYF. CDR3 nucleotides: TGTGCCAGCAGCACCGGTCTCACAGATACGCAGTATTTT. The full variable domain, its missing parts supplied by reference TRBV7-8 and TRBJ2-3, is GAGVSQSPRYKVAKRGQDVALRCDPISGHVSLFWYQQALGQGPEFLTYFQNEAQLDKSGLPSDRFFAERPEGSVSTLKIQRTQQEDSAVYLCASSTGLTDTQYFGPGTRLTVL.